Presented here are 9 T cell receptor beta chains from one specimen sequenced in a study of lymphopenia after photon versus proton radiotherapy. The assay was immunoSEQ multiplex PCR, and TCRdb's table has in-frame clones only and misses some. The sample holds about 29,000 clones, about 87% seen once. The source material was peripheral blood, sampled from a patient treated with proton-based radiotherapy. The receptor source for this set is a woman aged 55-69 years with cholangiocarcinoma. Some clones in this sample may be carry-over from other donors' samples.

This chain joins TRBV11-2 and TRBJ1-6, with D tentatively TRBD1 (6 bases). Trimming shortened V by 0 bases and J by 5 bases, and 11 bases separated the two germline ends. This CDR3 is 16 amino acids long. The germline CDR1 and CDR2 sequences are SGHAT and FQNNGV. CDR3 region: CASSLDLDRNNSPLHF. Written as DNA, the CDR3 is TGTGCCAGCAGCTTAGATCTGGACAGAAATAATTCACCCCTCCACTTT.

V gene TRBV5-5 combines with J gene TRBJ1-6, with D maybe TRBD1 (5 bases). V was pared by 0 bases and J by 10 bases, with 17 bases between. The CDR3 extends over 16 amino acids. Germline CDR1 is SGHKS and CDR2 is YYEKEE (reference sequence). CDR3 nucleotides: TGTGCCAGCAGCTTGGCCCTGGGGCTAGATCTATCACCCCTCCACTTT. It is translated as CASSLALGLDLSPLHF.

The chain combines TRBV7-2 with TRBJ2-1; possibly TRBD1 or TRBD2 for D (7 bases each). Trimming removed 5 bases from V and 5 bases from J, with 16 bases in between. The CDR3 is 15 amino acids. CDR1 and CDR2 from the germline V gene are SGHTA and FQGNSA. The CDR3, as DNA: TGTGCCAGCAGCCCGACCAGGGGGGGGAACAATGAGCAGTTCTTC. The encoded protein is CASSPTRGGNNEQFF. The whole variable domain, remainder taken from reference TRBV7-2 and TRBJ2-1, is GAGVSQSPSNKVTEKGKDVELRCDPISGHTALYWYRQSLGQGLEFLIYFQGNSAPDKSGLPSDRFSAERTGGSVSTLTIQRTQQEDSAVYLCASSPTRGGNNEQFFGPGTRLTVL.

This rearrangement joins TRBV21-1 to TRBJ1-5; no DNA check was done on the table's D call, TRBD1. TRBV21-1 is listed as a pseudogene. The CDR3 covers 16 residues. The CDR3 reads CASSKARQNPPPSQHF. CDR3 coding DNA: TGTGCCAGCAGCAAAGCGAGACAGAATCCCCCGCCTTCCCAGCATTTT.

The chain carries TRBV27 and TRBJ2-2; tentative D call: TRBD1 (6 bases). CDR3 length: 14 amino acids. The V gene's germline CDR1 is MNHEY and CDR2 SMNVEV (reference sequence). Trimming removed 5 bases from V and 6 bases from J, with 13 bases in between. CDR3 amino acids: CASSTTGSAGELFF. The DNA of the CDR3 is TGTGCCAGCAGTACCACAGGGTCCGCCGGGGAGCTGTTTTTT.

V and J are TRBV6-6 and TRBJ1-1; the match to TRBD1 covers 7 bases. With V trimmed by 6 bases and J by 3 bases, 4 bases remained unmatched. This CDR3 has 13 residues. The germline CDR1 and CDR2 sequences are MNHNY and SVGAGI (reference sequence). The CDR3 is CASSRQGHTEAFF. In nucleotides, the CDR3 is TGTGCCAGCAGCCGACAGGGACACACTGAAGCTTTCTTT.

The CDR3 sequence: CASSWTTTGREQYF. The CDR3 DNA sequence: TGTGCCAGCAGCTGGACGACAACCGGGCGGGAGCAGTACTTC. This rearrangement joins TRBV2 to TRBJ2-7, with D uncertain. Trimming took 6 bases from V and 7 from J, leaving 19 bases between them. Germline V gene data show CDR1 as SNHLY and CDR2 as FYNNEI. The CDR3 loop spans 14 amino acids.

The chain uses TRBV27 and TRBJ2-3; D possibly corresponds to TRBD2 (5 bases). Trimming removed 10 bases at V and 0 bases at J, with 17 bases between. This CDR3 is built from 15 residues. In germline, CDR1 is MNHEY, CDR2 SMNVEV (reference sequence). The CDR3 bases are TGTGCCACCAACGCTAGCCCTTTTAGCACAGATACGCAGTATTTT. It yields the protein CATNASPFSTDTQYF.

The chain is built from TRBV5-1 and TRBJ2-5; 14 positions match TRBD2. The CDR3 extends over 15 amino acids. Trimming removed 4 bases from V and 5 bases from J; junction bases left unmatched: 4. Per the germline V gene, CDR1 is SGHRS and CDR2 is YFSETQ. The CDR3, as DNA: TGCGCCAGCAGCCCCTGGACTAGCGGGGGGGAGACCCAGTACTTC. It yields the protein CASSPWTSGGETQYF.